A single sample is the source of the 25 T cell receptor beta chains below, sequenced in a study of beta chain features in type 1 diabetes. Expressed TCRB transcripts were sequenced because the entire RNA isolate underwent reverse transcription. The table came from immunoSEQ multiplex PCR; TCRdb's copy has only in-frame clones and leaves some out. The table includes about 930,000 clones, roughly a sixth detected once. Source material: naive CD4+ T cells from blood. These receptor sequences come from a woman between 18 and 29 years old in good health.

This chain uses TRBV28 with TRBJ2-7, with D maybe TRBD2 (6 bases). V dropped 3 bases and J dropped 6 bases, with 18 bases sitting between them. Germline CDR1 reads MDHEN; CDR2 reads SYDVKM. The CDR3 spans 15 residues. In nucleotides, the CDR3 is TGTGCCAGCAGTTTGGATGGGGACTTCCTACCCGAGCAGTACTTC. Translating gives CASSLDGDFLPEQYF.

The chain combines TRBV7-9 with TRBJ1-1; no firm D call. Germline V gene data show CDR1 as SEHNR and CDR2 as FQNEAQ (reference sequence). Trimming took off 5 bases at V and 1 base at J, with 8 bases between the two ends. The CDR3 extends over 13 amino acids. CDR3 bases: TGTGCCAGCAGCCCCATTCGGAACACTGAAGCTTTCTTT. Translation gives CASSPIRNTEAFF.

This clone showed up just a few times. The V gene is TRBV27, the J gene TRBJ2-7; D remains unclear. V lost 5 bases, J lost 0 bases, and 20 bases lay in between. The CDR3 sequence is 17 residues long. In germline, CDR1 is MNHEY, CDR2 SMNVEV (reference sequence). The DNA of the CDR3 is TGTGCCAGCAGTACCGGCCCACCTCACTCTATCTCCTACGAGCAGTACTTC. This gives the protein CASSTGPPHSISYEQYF.

The J gene is TRBJ1-2, the V gene TRBV10-3; D remains unclear. V was trimmed by 2 bases and J by 0 bases, leaving 4 bases between them. The CDR3 has 13 residues. Per the germline V gene, CDR1 is ENHRY and CDR2 is SYGVKD. Written as DNA, the CDR3 is TGTGCCATCAGTGAGGCAGCTAACTATGGCTACACCTTC. Translation: CAISEAANYGYTF.

V usage is TRBV7-2 and J usage is TRBJ2-7, with 7 bases identical to TRBD2. The V segment lost 5 bases and the J segment 3 bases; nucleotides outside the gene matches: 10. The CDR3 totals 15 residues. Germline CDR1 is SGHTA and CDR2 is FQGNSA. The CDR3 sequence: CASSPGGGPGYEQYF. As DNA, the CDR3 is TGTGCCAGCAGCCCCGGCGGGGGACCGGGCTACGAGCAGTACTTC.

V gene TRBV7-3 combines with J gene TRBJ2-1; D could derive from TRBD1 or TRBD2 (7 bases each). This CDR3 contains 14 residues. The V gene lost 5 bases and the J gene lost 9 bases, with 17 bases spanning the gap. Germline lookup yields CDR1 SGHTA and CDR2 FQGTGA. CDR3 in DNA: TGTGCCAGCAGCGCCCTACAGGGGAGGGGTGAGCAGTTCTTC. It is translated as CASSALQGRGEQFF.

This chain joins TRBV13 and TRBJ1-3, with D uncertain. This CDR3 region has 14 residues. Germline CDR1 and CDR2: PRHDT and FYEKMQ (reference sequence). V was clipped by 5 bases and J by 0 bases, with 8 bases between them. CDR3 loop: CASSQQSSGNTIYF. As DNA, the CDR3 is TGTGCCAGCAGCCAGCAGAGCTCTGGAAACACCATATATTTT.

The CDR3 loop reads CASSVGGRVNQPQHF. The CDR3 nucleotides are TGTGCCAGCAGCGTAGGGGGCCGGGTAAATCAGCCCCAGCATTTT. The chain combines TRBV9 with TRBJ1-5; D perhaps matches TRBD1 (5 bases). Germline assignment: CDR1 SGDLS and CDR2 YYNGEE. The length of the CDR3 is 15 residues. Trimming took 0 bases from V and 4 from J, leaving 11 bases between them.

The chain carries TRBV7-2 and TRBJ2-7; TRBD2 matches 8 bases. CDR1 is SGHTA, CDR2 FQGNSA, per germline. The CDR3 runs 15 residues. V shed 3 bases, J shed 6 bases, and the junction held 10 bases outside the gene matches. CDR3 in amino acids: CASSFTGTSSGEQYF. CDR3 DNA: TGTGCCAGCAGCTTCACCGGGACTAGTTCCGGCGAGCAGTACTTC. Variable domain in full (rest from reference TRBV7-2 and TRBJ2-7): GAGVSQSPSNKVTEKGKDVELRCDPISGHTALYWYRQSLGQGLEFLIYFQGNSAPDKSGLPSDRFSAERTGGSVSTLTIQRTQQEDSAVYLCASSFTGTSSGEQYFGPGTRLTVT.

The V and J genes are TRBV4-3 and TRBJ1-3; D remains ambiguous. Trimming stripped 0 bases from V and 4 bases from J, with 13 bases between. Germline assignment: CDR1 LGHNA and CDR2 YSLEER. The CDR3 extends over 16 amino acids. The CDR3 sequence: CASSQDMPSGGNTIYF. The CDR3 nucleotides read TGCGCCAGCAGCCAAGATATGCCCTCTGGGGGAAACACCATATATTTT.

The chain joins TRBV5-1 to TRBJ2-1, with a weak D call TRBD2 (6 bases). Germline V gene data show CDR1 as SGHRS and CDR2 as YFSETQ. The CDR3 length is 14 residues. V shed 6 bases and J shed 3 bases, with 13 bases lying between them. CDR3 sequence reads: CASTPGDSYNEQFF. CDR3 DNA: TGCGCCAGCACCCCGGGAGACAGCTACAATGAGCAGTTCTTC.

V and J are TRBV7-9 and TRBJ2-3; D is unresolved. There are 12 residues in the CDR3. Trimming cost V 6 bases and J 4 bases, with 8 bases left between them. Germline-derived CDR1 and CDR2 are SEHNR and FQNEAQ (reference sequence). CDR3 nucleotides: TGTGCCAGCAGGCAGACTTCAGATACGCAGTATTTT. Its translation: CASRQTSDTQYF.

A few counts support this clone. V usage is TRBV19 and J usage is TRBJ1-3; D might be TRBD1 (5 bases). Per germline, CDR1 LNHDA and CDR2 SQIVND (reference sequence). This CDR3 spans 16 amino acids. The V end was cut by 5 bases, the J end by 0 bases, with 14 bases between. CDR3 DNA sequence: TGTGCCAGTAGTCGGGACGGTTTGCGCTCTGGAAACACCATATATTTT. This sequence encodes CASSRDGLRSGNTIYF.

This clone was counted only a few times. This chain links TRBV14 with TRBJ1-1; D remains ambiguous. Trimming took off 4 bases at V and 3 bases at J, with 12 bases between the two ends. CDR3 length: 14 amino acids. CDR1 and CDR2 (germline): SGHDN, FVKESK. The DNA for the CDR3 is TGTGCCAGCAGCCTAGACGTCCGGTACACTGAAGCTTTCTTT. Its protein is CASSLDVRYTEAFF.

The V call is TRBV10-3, the J call TRBJ2-1, with 7 nucleotides matching TRBD2. Trimming removed 5 bases from V and 7 bases from J; junction bases left unmatched: 8. Germline lookup yields CDR1 ENHRY and CDR2 SYGVKD. The CDR3 covers 14 residues. The CDR3 sequence: CAISRSGGGNEQFF. CDR3 DNA: TGTGCCATCAGTAGATCGGGAGGTGGAAATGAGCAGTTCTTC.

This clone was observed a few times. This chain joins TRBV7-9 and TRBJ2-6, with D possibly matching TRBD2 (6 bases). The CDR3 loop spans 15 amino acids. Germline V gene sequence: CDR1 SEHNR, CDR2 FQNEAQ (reference sequence). Trimming cost V 7 bases and J 1 base, with 11 bases left between them. Here the CDR3 reads CASTPAGSGANVLTF. The DNA of the CDR3 is TGTGCCAGCACCCCTGCGGGGTCTGGGGCCAACGTCCTGACTTTC.

The chain combines TRBV7-2 with TRBJ1-1; D ambiguous. The CDR3 totals 14 residues. The V gene's germline CDR1 is SGHTA and CDR2 FQGNSA. Trimming took off 1 base at V and 0 bases at J, with 6 bases between the two ends. The CDR3 DNA sequence: TGTGCCAGCAGCTTAGTCGTAGTGAACACTGAAGCTTTCTTT. This translates into CASSLVVVNTEAFF.

This clone showed up many times. The rearrangement joins TRBV7-9 to TRBJ1-2; D gene uncertain. Trimming stripped 5 bases from V and 2 bases from J, with 18 bases between. Germline assignment: CDR1 SEHNR and CDR2 FQNEAQ (reference sequence). The CDR3 extends over 16 amino acids. The CDR3 coding sequence is TGTGCCAGCAGCCCCGCCGCGCGGGGATCCAACTATGGCTACACCTTC. It encodes CASSPAARGSNYGYTF.

This sequence joins TRBV10-3 and TRBJ1-2; a weak D match, TRBD1 (6 bases). The CDR3 covers 14 residues. CDR1 is ENHRY and CDR2 is SYGVKD in the germline V gene. The V and J ends lost 4 bases and 4 bases respectively, with 13 bases between them. CDR3 nucleotides: TGTGCCATCAGTGGACAGGCTCATATCTATGGCTACACCTTC. This encodes CAISGQAHIYGYTF.

V usage is TRBV29-1 and J usage is TRBJ2-7; a weak D match, TRBD2 (5 bases). Trimming took off 6 bases at V and 4 bases at J, with 22 bases between the two ends. Looked up from germline, CDR1 is SQVTM and CDR2 is ANQGSEA. There are 15 residues in the CDR3. The CDR3 is CSVKEGELQIYEQYF. The CDR3, as DNA: TGCAGCGTAAAAGAGGGAGAGTTGCAGATATACGAGCAGTACTTC.

The CDR3 loop reads CASSLDAGTTLNYGYTF. The CDR3 nucleotides read TGTGCCAGCAGCTTAGATGCAGGGACGACTCTTAACTATGGCTACACCTTC. The rearrangement joins TRBV7-2 to TRBJ1-2; the D gene is possibly TRBD1 (5 bases). This CDR3 has 17 amino acids. V shed 1 base and J shed 1 base, with 16 bases lying between them. Looked up from germline, CDR1 is SGHTA and CDR2 is FQGNSA.

To note about this clone: Other DNA sequences from this sample encode an identical CDR3 as well. The chain carries TRBV4-2 and TRBJ1-5; D is unclear. This CDR3 is 14 amino acids long. V was clipped by 0 bases and J by 4 bases, with 7 bases between them. Germline values: CDR1 LGHNA, CDR2 YNFKEQ. CDR3 nucleotides: TGTGCCAGCAGCCAAGACCTGGGGAATCAGCCCCAGCATTTT. Protein product: CASSQDLGNQPQHF.

This clone was observed a few times. The chain carries TRBV6-1 and TRBJ2-7, with D unclear. This CDR3 is built from 16 residues. Per germline, CDR1 MNHNS and CDR2 SASEGT. Deletions cut 1 base from V and 0 bases from J, with 13 bases between. The chain's CDR3 is CASSEGFAGYSYEQYF. In DNA, the CDR3 is TGTGCCAGCAGTGAAGGGTTCGCAGGATACTCCTACGAGCAGTACTTC.

The chain carries TRBV6-5 and TRBJ2-1; TRBD2 aligns across 9 bases. The V gene's germline CDR1 is MNHEY and CDR2 SVGAGI. There are 15 residues in the CDR3. V shed 2 bases and J 9 bases; nucleotides not matched to a gene: 8. The CDR3: CASSYGLAGFVEQFF. The CDR3 DNA follows: TGTGCCAGCAGTTACGGCCTAGCGGGATTCGTTGAGCAGTTCTTC.

The J gene is TRBJ2-1, the V gene TRBV21-1; the D segment call TRBD2 is taken from the table without a DNA check. TRBV21-1 is a pseudogene. The length of the CDR3 is 17 residues. The CDR3 reads CASSKTGTSDSSVRQFF. The DNA for the CDR3 is TGTGCCAGCAGCAAAACGGGGACTAGCGACTCATCGGTACGGCAGTTCTTC.